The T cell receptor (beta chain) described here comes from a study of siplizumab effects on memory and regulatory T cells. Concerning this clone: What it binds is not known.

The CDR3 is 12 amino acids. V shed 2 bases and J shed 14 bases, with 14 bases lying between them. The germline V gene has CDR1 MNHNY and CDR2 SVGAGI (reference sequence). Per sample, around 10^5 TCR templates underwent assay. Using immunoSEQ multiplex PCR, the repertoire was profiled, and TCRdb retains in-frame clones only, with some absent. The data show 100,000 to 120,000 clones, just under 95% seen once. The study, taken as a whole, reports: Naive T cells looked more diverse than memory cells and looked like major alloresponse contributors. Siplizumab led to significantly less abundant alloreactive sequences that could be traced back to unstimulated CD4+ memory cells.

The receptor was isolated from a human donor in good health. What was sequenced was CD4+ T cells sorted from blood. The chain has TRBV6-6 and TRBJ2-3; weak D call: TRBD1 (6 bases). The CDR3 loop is CASSYDRSGPYF. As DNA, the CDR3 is TGTGCCAGCAGTTACGACAGGAGCGGCCCGTATTTT.